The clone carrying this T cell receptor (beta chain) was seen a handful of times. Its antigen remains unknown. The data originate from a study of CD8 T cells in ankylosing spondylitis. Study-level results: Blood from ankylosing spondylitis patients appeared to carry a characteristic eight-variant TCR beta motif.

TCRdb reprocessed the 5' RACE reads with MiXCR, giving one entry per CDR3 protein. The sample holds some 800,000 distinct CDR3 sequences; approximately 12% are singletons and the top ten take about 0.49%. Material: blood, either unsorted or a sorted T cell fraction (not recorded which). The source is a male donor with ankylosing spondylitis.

The CDR3 spells CASSQESGGADTQYF. CDR3 nucleotide sequence: TGCGCCAGCAGCCAAGAAAGCGGGGGGGCAGATACGCAGTATTTT. V is TRBV4-3 and J is TRBJ2-3, with TRBD2 matching 10 bases. The CDR3 covers 15 residues. V dropped 0 bases and J dropped 4; count of bases not matched to a gene: 1. Germline V gene sequence: CDR1 LGHNA, CDR2 YSLEER.